This T cell receptor (beta chain) was documented in a study of T and B cells in COVID-19 patients (dated by TCRdb to the early 2020s). Background for the entire study: Using TRB and IGH repertoire sequencing of peripheral blood, the study characterized adaptive immunity in COVID-19 patients who had active infection or had recovered. Over 7 million TCR sequences were analysed in a TCR and BCR sequence repository that covered 35 or so patients and approximately 69 time points. An age-matched reference group of 35 to 45 healthy donors negative for COVID-19 antibodies served as the comparison for repertoire analyses. As many as 9 follow-up blood samples were taken per patient, and some of the samples covered different disease stages within the same individual. Of the approximately 22 patients in the active-infection cohort, around 17 had comorbidities associated with unfavorable COVID-19 outcome. Critical illness requiring mechanical ventilation or ECMO was present in about 60% of the 20 patients in the active-infection cohort. The recovered cohort had a median age of roughly 30 years, compared with approximately 67 years in the active-infection cohort. Two patients belonged to both the recovered and active cohorts because samples were available from active disease and after recovery. A recovered cohort included about 18 patients who provided approximately 20 samples, and most of these patients had mild to moderate COVID-19 treated on an outpatient basis. General conclusions and limits of the study: Specific T cell subsets (CD4+/Treg/CD8+) and sorted SARS-CoV-2-responsive or tetramer+ T cells had not yet been sequenced, with those experiments still ongoing. The reported TCR clusters were stated to require prospective validation before clinical use. The size of the cohort was considered insufficient for assessing HLA contributions to COVID-19 susceptibility or severity. During active COVID-19 the TRB repertoires were highly clonal, but at recovery diversity and richness rose above the levels seen in healthy donors. A total of 2,000 to 2,500 exclusive TCR clusters, including under 40 low-pGen clusters, were found in the recovered cohort. Few blood samples were available from mildly ill patients while symptoms were present, and early samples from severe cases were likewise scarce. TRBV/TRBJ gene usage was reported as strongly skewed in patients with COVID-19.

Genomic DNA extracted from blood, in amounts of roughly 230-550 ng, served as the starting material for amplifying TRB repertoires. Instrument on record: Illumina MiSeq. Multiplex PCR with BIOMED2 TRB-A/B primer pools was used to amplify TRB rearrangements. Illumina-compatible adapters and 7-nucleotide sample barcodes were attached to the amplicons in two consecutive PCRs. All library PCRs used Phusion HS II polymerase. Amplicons were gel-purified with the NucleoSpin Gel and PCR Clean-up kit, quantified on Qubit, and pooled at around 3.7 nM. Before Illumina next-generation sequencing, the quality of the amplicon pool was assessed on an Agilent 2100 Bioanalyzer. In the original analysis: Annotation of TRB rearrangements was performed with MiXCR 3.0.8 using the default MiXCR reference library. Non-productive reads and sequences with fewer than 2 reads were removed, and every unique CDR3 nucleotide sequence was treated as one clone. Clonality, diversity, richness and V-J gene usage were computed in R 3.5.1. GLIPH2 was used to cluster TCRs based on CDR3 similarity, and OLGA was used to calculate the generation probabilities. Only GLIPH2 clusters containing at least four unique TCR clonotypes present in at least three individuals were kept. The public reads were reanalyzed by TCRdb: fastp trimming at Q25, MiXCR alignment, in-frame beta chains only. Rows matching on CDR3 protein sequence are summarized as one entry with the most common DNA and genes. These V and J calls rely on TCRdb rather than the paper's analysis. The sample records more than 850 distinct CDR3 sequences, approximately 20% of which are singletons. The top ten clonotypes cover 40% of the sample.

The CDR3 runs 14 residues from the cysteine to the phenylalanine. Here the CDR3 DNA is all that survives: 42 bases in frame from base 1. The CDR1 and CDR2 encoded by the germline V gene are MNHEY and SVGAGI. The trim is 4 bases for V and 2 bases for J, with a gap of 12 bases between the germline ends. This clonotype counts as medium-sized (0.01 to 0.1%). Its cognate antigen has yet to be identified. Nothing much larger sits one base from this clone, and base qualities are not available. The chain uses TRBV6-5 and TRBJ2-7; a tentative D call is TRBD1 (6 bases match). The source is a human donor with active COVID-19. The sample consisted of blood. The CDR3 protein sequence reads: CASSSSDRTYEQYF. In nucleotides, the sequence is TGTGCCAGCAGTTCGTCCGACAGGACCTACGAGCAGTACTTC.